These T cell receptor beta chains were read from a single sample in a study of blood T cell repertoires in COVID-19. Only in-frame clones appear in the TCRdb table, and some are missing; sequencing was by immunoSEQ multiplex PCR. The table shows 55,000 to 80,000 clones, with around 87% occurring only once. Sequenced sample: peripheral blood. Source of these receptors: a human donor in a cohort sampled during active COVID-19. Both conserved end residues are part of each CDR3.

length: 14; V: TRBV5-4; CDR3: CASSLGSLNTEAFF
length: 16; V: TRBV24-1; CDR3: CATSDWTGGWTDTQYF
length: 15; V: TRBV2; CDR3: CASRDYRDRGSPLHF
length: 15; V: TRBV24-1; CDR3: CATPCPGTGVFGYTF
length: 16; V: TRBV7-2; CDR3: CASSFPTSGGGETQYF
length: 16; V: TRBV5-1; CDR3: CASGQGPQHLQETQYF
length: 13; V: TRBV18; CDR3: CASSRDSGSPLHF
length: 13; V: TRBV5-1; CDR3: CASSPQGGETQYF
length: 14; V: TRBV5-1; CDR3: CASSLGQDPYGYTF
length: 17; V: TRBV7-8; CDR3: CASSFGQGLAGEETQYF
length: 11; V: TRBV5-6; CDR3: CASSRGGPRFF
length: 16; V: TRBV10-1; CDR3: CASSGTRRGLKETQYF
length: 15; V: TRBV5-1; CDR3: CASSLRAGAYNEQFF
length: 18; V: TRBV4-1; CDR3: CASSQENSGGAGVDTQYF
length: 17; V: TRBV24-1; CDR3: CATSDAGTSGHSGELFF
length: 15; V: TRBV5-6; CDR3: CASSLGGQGAETQYF
length: 16; V: TRBV5-1; CDR3: CASTAFTEPFAYEQYF
length: 14; V: TRBV28; CDR3: CASSSEQGVDEQYF
length: 16; V: TRBV19; CDR3: CASSIGSSVLTGELFF
length: 16; V: TRBV4-1; CDR3: CASSQVGGRERNEQFF
length: 18; V: TRBV7-8; CDR3: CASSTGLAGALSTDTQYF
length: 19; V: TRBV11-3; CDR3: CASSLQTGPGTGGTGELFF
length: 17; V: TRBV12-5; CDR3: CASGFGGTGGDVGGYTF
length: 17; V: TRBV19; CDR3: CASTSLSPGLAPDTQYF
length: 15; V: TRBV2; CDR3: CASSPGGRRTSKLFF
length: 18; V: TRBV5-4; CDR3: CASSSGLAGGPTTDTQYF
length: 14; V: TRBV19; CDR3: CASAPGQGNQPQHF
length: 14; V: TRBV10-3; CDR3: CAIAAGKGTDTQYF
length: 14; V: TRBV27; CDR3: CASSLGGGTDTQYF
length: 15; V: TRBV6-5; CDR3: CASRAGAYSNQPQHF
length: 16; V: TRBV5-1; CDR3: CASSLAGDGSTDTQYF
length: 13; V: TRBV19; CDR3: CASSAGLQETQYF
length: 15; V: TRBV6-5; CDR3: CASSGTSGPTDTQYF
length: 13; V: TRBV28; CDR3: CASDHRGDQPQHF
length: 12; V: TRBV2; CDR3: CASSTGWYEQFF
length: 14; V: TRBV7-2; CDR3: CASSLGRGNTEAFF
length: 17; V: TRBV28; CDR3: CASSRIGGGTLNYGYTF
length: 13; V: TRBV7-3; CDR3: CASSQGGNYGYTF
length: 12; V: TRBV7-9; CDR3: CASSSSTGRLFF
length: 12; V: TRBV5-1; CDR3: CASSPLQETQYF
length: 17; V: TRBV5-4; CDR3: CASSSGGTSGERVRTDF
length: 14; V: TRBV7-3; CDR3: CASSSKPGVPEAFF
length: 15; V: TRBV7-2; CDR3: CASSLGGPKPVEAFF
length: 12; V: TRBV20-1; CDR3: CSASGGLETQYF
length: 14; V: TRBV9; CDR3: CASSDYSGANVLTF
length: 12; V: TRBV12-3/TRBV12-4; CDR3: CASARGINEQYF
length: 15; V: TRBV14; CDR3: CASSQGTSGGATQYF
length: 16; V: TRBV10-1; CDR3: CASSTLPPGTGGEQYF
length: 14; V: TRBV30; CDR3: CAWSIQFGTGELFF
length: 17; V: TRBV3-1/TRBV3-2; CDR3: CASSQDWSGLSTDTQYF
length: 15; V: TRBV7-2; CDR3: CASRGGTGVFSPLHF
length: 13; V: TRBV7-9; CDR3: CASSFVGDTEAFF
length: 15; V: TRBV19; CDR3: CASNTWDRTNQPQHF
length: 14; V: TRBV14; CDR3: CASSRGGAYTEAFF
length: 14; V: TRBV5-5; CDR3: CASSFIGSGEKLFF
length: 12; V: TRBV12-5; CDR3: CASGFSTDTQYF
length: 13; V: TRBV11-2; CDR3: CASSLEFDQPQHF
length: 16; V: TRBV5-8; CDR3: CASTRHRDTYTDTQYF
length: 16; V: TRBV7-6; CDR3: CASSETGKTSTDTQYF
length: 16; V: TRBV3-1/TRBV3-2; CDR3: CASSLKTPSDQETQYF